The 20 T cell receptor beta chains listed next were all sequenced from one sample in a study of blood T cell repertoires in COVID-19. Assay: immunoSEQ multiplex PCR; the TCRdb copy retains only in-frame clones and omits some. The data hold about 270,000 clones, with 80% to 90% observed a single time. Input material: PBMCs or T cells enriched from blood (not recorded which). The receptors shown here come from a woman aged 18-29 years who had recovered from COVID-19.

The chain employs TRBV20-1 and TRBJ1-2; tentatively, D is TRBD1 (5 bases). V was pared by 3 bases and J by 2 bases, with 13 bases between. Per the germline V gene, CDR1 is DFQATT and CDR2 is SNEGSKA (reference sequence). The CDR3 is 14 residues long. The CDR3 region is CSASRQGGNYGYTF. CDR3 DNA sequence: TGCAGTGCTAGTCGCCAGGGAGGGAACTATGGCTACACCTTC.

This chain links TRBV5-1 with TRBJ1-6; D is possibly TRBD1 (6 bases). CDR3 length: 16 amino acids. Trimming took 0 bases from V and 0 from J, leaving 7 bases between them. Germline lookup yields CDR1 SGHRS and CDR2 YFSETQ. CDR3 sequence: CASSLARGSYNSPLHF. As DNA, the CDR3 is TGCGCCAGCAGCTTGGCCAGGGGCTCCTATAATTCACCCCTCCACTTT.

This chain connects TRBV2 to TRBJ1-2, with a weak D call TRBD1 (6 bases). The V and J ends lost 8 bases and 12 bases respectively, with 10 bases between them. Germline-derived CDR1 and CDR2 are SNHLY and FYNNEI. The CDR3 is 9 amino acids. The DNA for the CDR3 is TGTGCCAGCGGGGGGGCTCACACCTTC. Its protein product is CASGGAHTF.

This chain links TRBV6-1 with TRBJ1-2, with no clear D. Germline CDR1 MNHNS, CDR2 SASEGT. The V end lost 2 bases, the J end lost 8 bases, and 18 bases lay between the germline ends. The length of the CDR3 is 15 residues. CDR3 region: CASSERRWGGGGYTF. The CDR3 DNA is TGTGCCAGCAGTGAAAGAAGGTGGGGTGGAGGGGGCTACACCTTC.

The chain links TRBV30 to TRBJ2-7; 7 bases map to TRBD1. The ends lost 0 bases at V and 1 base at J; junction bases unmatched: 6. In germline, CDR1 is GTSNPN, CDR2 SVGIG (reference sequence). The CDR3 has 15 amino acids. CDR3 region: CAWSVMGTDSYEQYF. The CDR3 coding sequence is TGTGCCTGGAGTGTAATGGGGACAGATTCCTACGAGCAGTACTTC.

This chain links TRBV19 with TRBJ2-1, with D perhaps matching TRBD2 (5 bases). CDR3 length: 16 residues. Germline V gene lookup returns CDR1 LNHDA and CDR2 SQIVND (reference sequence). The ends were cut back, 7 bases at V and 6 bases at J, with 22 bases in the middle. The CDR3 region has the DNA TGTGCCAGTACAACCCTGTTGGCGTCTAGCCCCAATGAGCAGTTCTTC. It encodes CASTTLLASSPNEQFF.

The chain couples TRBV12-3 or TRBV12-4 to TRBJ1-1; 8 bases align to TRBD1. With 2 bases clipped from V and 11 bases from J, the junction kept 7 bases outside the gene matches. This CDR3 is 13 amino acids long. The CDR3 protein is CASSLRDRHRAFF. As DNA, the CDR3 is TGTGCCAGCAGTTTACGGGACAGGCATAGGGCTTTCTTT.

This chain uses TRBV13 with TRBJ1-4; no clear D. The CDR3 contains 13 residues. Trimming shortened V by 6 bases and J by 6 bases, and 11 bases separated the two germline ends. Germline V gene lookup returns CDR1 PRHDT and CDR2 FYEKMQ (reference sequence). CDR3 loop: CASSLPYDEKLFF. In DNA form, the CDR3 reads TGTGCCAGCAGTCTCCCCTACGATGAAAAACTGTTTTTT.

In the case of this clone: Different DNA sequences within this sample yield the same CDR3. This chain joins TRBV5-6 and TRBJ2-7; 7 bases are shared with TRBD1. The CDR3 sequence is 13 residues long. V lost 7 bases, J lost 2 bases, and 6 bases stayed unmatched. CDR1 is SGHDT, CDR2 YYEEEE, per germline. The CDR3 is CASSQDRAYEQYF. The CDR3 DNA reads TGTGCCAGCTCTCAAGACAGGGCCTACGAGCAGTACTTC. Full variable domain (outside the CDR3, taken from reference TRBV5-6 and TRBJ2-7): DAGVTQSPTHLIKTRGQQVTLRCSPKSGHDTVSWYQQALGQGPQFIFQYYEEEERQRGNFPDRFSGHQFPNYSSELNVNALLLGDSALYLCASSQDRAYEQYFGPGTRLTVT.

This clone was seen a few times. The chain is built from TRBV7-2 and TRBJ2-3; D uncertain. CDR3 length equals 13 residues. Per germline, CDR1 SGHTA and CDR2 FQGNSA. Deletions cut 5 bases from V and 6 bases from J, with 12 bases between. The CDR3 protein is CASSPPHGDTQYF. The CDR3 DNA follows: TGTGCCAGCAGCCCGCCACACGGGGATACGCAGTATTTT.

The count of this clone is one. The chain employs TRBV4-2 and TRBJ1-4, with a tentative D call TRBD1 (5 bases). The CDR3 sequence is 15 residues long. CDR1 and CDR2 from the germline V gene are LGHNA and YNFKEQ. Trimming cost V 1 base and J 8 bases, with 14 bases left between them. The CDR3 loop reads CASSQGGQGNEKLFF. CDR3 coding DNA: TGTGCCAGCAGCCAAGGAGGCCAGGGTAACGAAAAACTGTTTTTT.

This clone was seen only a few times. CDR3 nucleotide sequence: TGTGCCAGCAGCCCCGGGGAAGCGGCTTTCTTT. It is translated as CASSPGEAAFF. V is TRBV6-5 and J is TRBJ1-1; D is undetermined. Germline V gene sequence: CDR1 MNHEY, CDR2 SVGAGI. The CDR3 runs 11 residues. Trimming left V 6 bases short and J 11 bases short, with 13 bases between.

The chain carries TRBV7-8 and TRBJ2-3; TRBD1 matches at 7 bases. The V segment lost 5 bases and the J segment 0 bases; nucleotides outside the gene matches: 8. Germline lookup yields CDR1 SGHVS and CDR2 FQNEAQ. The CDR3 contains 16 residues. Here the CDR3 DNA reads TGTGCCAGCAGCCCAAGACAGGGAGAAAGCACAGATACGCAGTATTTT. It encodes CASSPRQGESTDTQYF.

The V and J genes are TRBV4-1 and TRBJ1-2; D gene unclear. The CDR3 is 12 amino acids. Germline assignment: CDR1 MGHRA and CDR2 YSYEKL. V lost 4 bases, J lost 7 bases, and 10 bases lay in between. The CDR3 region is CASSPEGIGYTF. The CDR3 bases are TGCGCCAGCAGCCCAGAGGGCATTGGCTACACCTTC.

The rearrangement links TRBV5-1 to TRBJ1-2; D is unclear. This CDR3 is 16 amino acids long. Looked up from germline, CDR1 is SGHRS and CDR2 is YFSETQ. Trimming took off 0 bases at V and 0 bases at J, with 12 bases between the two ends. CDR3 amino acids: CASSLDTDAPNYGYTF. In DNA form, the CDR3 reads TGCGCCAGCAGCTTGGATACAGATGCCCCTAACTATGGCTACACCTTC.

The CDR3 spells CASTSAGEETQYF. The CDR3 coding sequence is TGTGCCAGCACTTCGGCAGGGGAGGAGACCCAGTACTTC. This chain links TRBV6-6 with TRBJ2-5; the D gene is possibly TRBD1 (6 bases). Between the trimmed V and J ends, which lost 7 bases and 5 bases, there was a span of 14 bases. The CDR3 sequence is 13 residues long. Per the germline V gene, CDR1 is MNHNY and CDR2 is SVGAGI (reference sequence).

J is TRBJ1-1 and V is TRBV5-4; D may be TRBD1 (6 bases). The CDR3 spans 16 residues. Germline V gives CDR1 SGHNT, CDR2 YYREEE (reference sequence). V dropped 4 bases and J dropped 0 bases, with 16 bases sitting between them. CDR3: CASSPRTQGLNTEAFF. CDR3 nucleotide sequence: TGTGCCAGCAGCCCACGCACACAGGGTCTGAACACTGAAGCTTTCTTT.

The chain has TRBV25-1 and TRBJ2-7, with 8 bases identical to TRBD1. Per the germline V gene, CDR1 is MGHDK and CDR2 is SYGVNS. The CDR3 consists of 13 residues. V lost 10 bases, J lost 2 bases, and 7 bases stayed unmatched. This chain's CDR3 is CATRRDRTYEQYF. The CDR3 DNA reads TGTGCCACGCGCCGGGACAGGACCTACGAGCAGTACTTC.

V is TRBV3-1 (or the pseudogene TRBV3-2) and J is TRBJ2-3, with D hard to call. This CDR3 has 12 amino acids. V lost 0 bases, J lost 7 bases, and 5 bases lay in between. Germline assignment: CDR1 LGHDT and CDR2 YNNKEL (reference sequence). The CDR3 DNA follows: TGTGCCAGCAGCCAAGATAGAAATACGCAGTATTTT. Residues: CASSQDRNTQYF.

The V and J genes are TRBV7-8 and TRBJ1-4, with TRBD1 identical over 7 bases. Germline loops: CDR1 SGHVS, CDR2 FQNEAQ. The CDR3 spans 17 residues. V was pared by 1 base and J by 8 bases, with 13 bases of the junction left unmatched. The CDR3: CASSLVLQGSFSEKLFF. In DNA form, the CDR3 reads TGTGCCAGCAGCTTAGTTTTACAGGGGTCCTTTAGCGAAAAACTGTTTTTT.